The T cell receptor beta chain described here comes from a study of blood T cell repertoires in COVID-19. Study-level information: COVID-19 samples from acute and convalescent phases originated in the United States, Italy and Spain.

Profiling relied on immunoSEQ multiplex PCR, and the TCRdb table lists in-frame clones only, not all of them. Of approximately 150,000 clones detected, roughly 84% appear once; the ten largest clones hold approximately 11%. The CDR3 has 15 amino acids. V gave up 7 bases and J gave up 0 bases; unmatched junction bases: 6. From germline, CDR1 is LNHDA and CDR2 SQIVND (reference sequence). The sequenced sample was peripheral blood. The clonotype comes from a man in his 70s with active or convalescent COVID-19. The chain carries TRBV19 and TRBJ1-3; 7 bases agree with TRBD1. The CDR3 sequence is CASTPTGISGNTIYF. The CDR3, as DNA: TGTGCCAGTACCCCGACAGGGATCTCTGGAAACACCATATATTTT.